The clone carrying this T cell receptor (beta chain) came up many times. No antigen is known for it. This specimen comes from a study of identical twins. Study-level results: There is a chance that invariant MAIT and iNKT cells partially muddied zero-insertion analyses. In cord blood, abundant beta clonotypes had fewer insertions; memory showed no trend.

Germline V gene lookup returns CDR1 DFQATT and CDR2 SNEGSKA (reference sequence). Trimming took off 5 bases at V and 4 bases at J, with 5 bases between the two ends. CDR3 length equals 10 residues. TCRdb re-called the 5' RACE reads through MiXCR, storing one row per CDR3 protein. The table has under 300,000 distinct CDR3 sequences, over 13% seen once; the top ten hold 7% to 9.5%. This receptor was obtained from a woman under 30 in good health. The sequenced sample consisted of memory (CD45RO+) T cells sorted from blood. This chain links TRBV20-1 with TRBJ2-5; D is ambiguous. For the CDR3, the DNA is TGCAGTGCTGGCAGAGAGACCCAGTACTTC. Protein product: CSAGRETQYF.